The rows below give T cell receptor beta chains drawn from one sample of a study of shared clonotypes between healthy human individuals. Assay: immunoSEQ multiplex PCR; the TCRdb copy retains only in-frame clones and omits some. The profile shows around 1,900,000 clones, 93% of them singletons. Sequenced: naive CD8+ T cells from PBMCs. All receptors derive from a man between 18 and 29 years old in good health. Some clones in this sample may be carry-over from other donors' samples. Both conserved end residues are part of each CDR3. D genes are given only for firm matches. The listing skips clone size in some rows; elsewhere it reads once, few, many or a size class.

j_call v_call d_call clone_size cdr3_nt cdr3_aa
TRBJ2-1 TRBV2 - - TGTGCCAGCAGGGTGGCAGGGACCTACAATGAGCAGTTCTTC CASRVAGTYNEQFF
TRBJ1-5 TRBV28 - once TGTGCCAGCAGGCCAAACCGGGGTCCGCCCCAGCATTTT CASRPNRGPPQHF
TRBJ2-7 TRBV28 TRBD2 - TGTGCCAGCAGCCGTACTAGCGAGCTACCTTACGAGCAGTACTTC CASSRTSELPYEQYF
TRBJ2-7 TRBV27 - - TGTGCCAGCAGTTTCGGAGCGACCTACGAGCAGTACTTC CASSFGATYEQYF
TRBJ2-7 TRBV6-1 - - TGTGCCAGCAGGACACCCCTGGGCGAGCAGTACTTC CASRTPLGEQYF
TRBJ2-2 TRBV7-9 - - TGTGCCAGCAGCTTAGAGGTGTGGGACACCGGGGAGCTGTTTTTT CASSLEVWDTGELFF
TRBJ1-2 TRBV29-1 TRBD1 - TGCAGCGTTAACAGGGGACACTATGGCTACACCTTC CSVNRGHYGYTF
TRBJ1-4 TRBV7-9 - - TGTGCCAGCAGCTCACTTTCCACAGGGAAACTTTCAACTAATGAAAAACTGTTTTTT CASSSLSTGKLSTNEKLFF
TRBJ2-7 TRBV25-1 TRBD2 - TGTGCCAGCACCCACCTAGCGGGAGGGAACTACGAGCAGTACTTC CASTHLAGGNYEQYF
TRBJ2-1 TRBV11-2 TRBD2 - TGTGCCAGCAGCACTGGGACTAGCGCTCACAATGAGCAGTTCTTC CASSTGTSAHNEQFF
TRBJ2-6 TRBV7-9 TRBD1 - TGTGCCAGCAGCATTACAGGGGCTGGGGCCAACGTCCTGACTTTC CASSITGAGANVLTF
TRBJ2-1 TRBV29-1 TRBD1 - TGCAGCGTTGAAGACCTCCCTTGGGACAGGGTGGACAATGAGCAGTTCTTC CSVEDLPWDRVDNEQFF
TRBJ1-5 TRBV4-3 TRBD1 - TGCGCCAGCAGCCAAGAGGCCCGGACAGGGAGTCAGCCCCAGCATTTT CASSQEARTGSQPQHF
TRBJ2-1 TRBV9 TRBD2 - TGTGCCAGCAGCGCAATAGGACTAGCGGAGGGTTACAATGAGCAGTTCTTC CASSAIGLAEGYNEQFF
TRBJ1-5 TRBV27 - - TGTGCCAGCAGTTTTGGGGCAGGGAGCAATCAGCCCCAGCATTTT CASSFGAGSNQPQHF
TRBJ2-1 TRBV9 TRBD2 - TGTGCCAGCAGCGTACCCGGGACTAGCGGGTCCTACAATGAGCAGTTCTTC CASSVPGTSGSYNEQFF
TRBJ1-1 TRBV7-2 TRBD1 - TGTGCCAGCAGCCCCACAGGGGTCGAGACTGAAGCTTTCTTT CASSPTGVETEAFF
TRBJ2-5 TRBV11-1 TRBD2 - TGTGCCAGCAGCTTGGGCCTTACTAGCGGGAGGGGGGAGACCCAGTACTTC CASSLGLTSGRGETQYF
TRBJ2-5 TRBV27 - - TGTGCCAGCAGTTTTGCGCCCGGAGATTTAGAGGAGACCCAGTACTTC CASSFAPGDLEETQYF
TRBJ2-5 TRBV7-7 - - TGTGCCAGCAGCCTCGCGAGGACACGCCAAGAGACCCAGTACTTC CASSLARTRQETQYF
TRBJ1-1 TRBV5-1 - - TGCGCCAGCAGCGACGCAGGGGTGAACACTGAAGCTTTCTTT CASSDAGVNTEAFF
TRBJ1-5 TRBV4-1 - - TGCGCCAGCAGCCAAGGTCCAGCAGGGTCGGATCAGCCCCAGCATTTT CASSQGPAGSDQPQHF
TRBJ2-7 TRBV7-2 - - TGTGCCAGCAGCTTAGTACGGAGGGACTACGAGCAGTACTTC CASSLVRRDYEQYF
TRBJ2-3 TRBV7-2 TRBD2 - TGTGCCAGCAGATCCCGTCCGGGACTAGCGGGAGGAGTGGGTGATACGCAGTATTTT CASRSRPGLAGGVGDTQYF
TRBJ2-7 TRBV19 TRBD1 - TGTGCCAGTAGTAGGACAGGGTCCGACGAGCAGTACTTC CASSRTGSDEQYF
TRBJ2-1 TRBV5-4 - - TGTGCCAGCAGCTTGGGGGGACCCACTAAAGTAGGGCAGTTCTTC CASSLGGPTKVGQFF
TRBJ2-2 TRBV6-6 - - TGTGCCAGTGGGGTCGGGTCCGGGGAGCTGTTTTTT CASGVGSGELFF
TRBJ1-1 TRBV10-3 TRBD1 - TGTGCCATCAGCGACAGGACAGGGGTGGGAAACACTGAAGCTTTCTTT CAISDRTGVGNTEAFF
TRBJ2-3 TRBV9 - - TGTGCCAGCAGCGTTGGAGACTACCTCACAGATACGCAGTATTTT CASSVGDYLTDTQYF
TRBJ1-2 TRBV20-1 - few TGCAGTGCTAGGGATGAGTATGGCTACACCTTC CSARDEYGYTF
TRBJ2-7 TRBV6-6 - once TGTGCCAGCAGTTACGTGGACTCCTACGAGCAGTACTTC CASSYVDSYEQYF
TRBJ1-5 TRBV27 - - TGTGCCAGCAGTTTATCGTTTCCTTTAACCGATCAGCCCCAGCATTTT CASSLSFPLTDQPQHF
TRBJ2-3 TRBV11-2 TRBD2 - TGTGCCAGCAGCTTAGGGCTAGCGGGAGTCACAGATACGCAGTATTTT CASSLGLAGVTDTQYF
TRBJ2-5 TRBV7-9 - - TGTGCCAGCAGCTTGGCAACGGAGACCCAGTACTTC CASSLATETQYF
TRBJ2-3 TRBV28 - - TGTGCCAGCAGTCTCGACCCGGGACTGCGCCACACAGATACGCAGTATTTT CASSLDPGLRHTDTQYF
TRBJ2-2 TRBV7-9 - - TGTGCCAGCAGCTTACCTACCCTGAACACCGGGGAGCTGTTTTTT CASSLPTLNTGELFF
TRBJ2-1 TRBV27 TRBD1 few TGTGCCAGCAGTTTAGCACAGGGGGCTTGGAATGAGCAGTTCTTC CASSLAQGAWNEQFF
TRBJ2-7 TRBV28 - - TGTGCCAGCAGTTTTATGGGGACTGGCCACGAGCAGTACTTC CASSFMGTGHEQYF
TRBJ2-7 TRBV7-9 TRBD1 - TGTGCCAGCAGCTCACAGGGGTACGAGCAGTACTTC CASSSQGYEQYF
TRBJ1-2 TRBV19 TRBD1 - TGTGCCAGTAGTATAGATCCCGGGACAGGGCTGGATGGCTACACCTTC CASSIDPGTGLDGYTF
TRBJ1-1 TRBV7-8 - - TGTGCCAGCAGCCGTTCCTCAGGGAGGGACACTGAAGCTTTCTTT CASSRSSGRDTEAFF
TRBJ1-2 TRBV27 - - TGTGCCAGCAGTTTAAGGGTTGACTATGGCTACACCTTC CASSLRVDYGYTF
TRBJ2-5 TRBV11-2 TRBD1 - TGTGCCAGCAGCTTCCGGGACAGGGTGAGGGAGACCCAGTACTTC CASSFRDRVRETQYF
TRBJ1-4 TRBV21-1 - - TGTGCCAGCAGCACTAGACAGGGACCTAATGAAAAACTGTTTTTT CASSTRQGPNEKLFF
TRBJ2-7 TRBV10-1 - - TGCGCCAGCAGGACCCCACGTGGGGGATCCGCCTACGAGCAGTACTTC CASRTPRGGSAYEQYF
TRBJ2-7 TRBV6-5 - - TGTGCCACCTACCCTAGTGGGGCGCGGGAGCAGTACTTC CATYPSGAREQYF
TRBJ2-7 TRBV6-5 - - TGTGCCAGCAGTTACTCATGGCCGGCATCCTACGAGCAGTACTTC CASSYSWPASYEQYF
TRBJ2-1 TRBV11-2 TRBD2 - TGTGCCAGCAGCTTGGGACTGATACCGGGACTAGCGGGAGTGAGTGAGCAGTTCTTC CASSLGLIPGLAGVSEQFF
TRBJ2-7 TRBV28 TRBD1 - TGTGCCAGCAGTCTCAGGGGGACAGGTTCCTACGAGCAGTACTTC CASSLRGTGSYEQYF
TRBJ1-2 TRBV27 - once TGTGCCACGGCAGACAGGAGTTACTATGGCTACACCTTC CATADRSYYGYTF
TRBJ2-1 TRBV27 - - TGTGCCAGCAGTAGAGTGCTGGTGGCGGGTACGGATGAGCAGTTCTTC CASSRVLVAGTDEQFF
TRBJ2-7 TRBV29-1 - - TGCAGCGCCGTGGCACCTCCGCTCTACGAGCAGTACTTC CSAVAPPLYEQYF
TRBJ2-2 TRBV7-2 - - TGTGCCAGCAGCTTCCTCATTCCCGGGGAGCTGTTTTTT CASSFLIPGELFF
TRBJ2-7 TRBV5-6 TRBD1 once TGTGCCAGCAGCTTAGGGACAGGGGGCGCGTACGAGCAGTACTTC CASSLGTGGAYEQYF
TRBJ2-7 TRBV6-6 TRBD2 - TGTGCCAGCAGACCAACCGGACTAGCGGGAGAAGACGAGCAGTACTTC CASRPTGLAGEDEQYF
TRBJ1-3 TRBV28 TRBD1 - TGTGCCAGCGAAGCATGGCCACGGACAGGGTGGAGAAACACCATATATTTT CASEAWPRTGWRNTIYF
TRBJ1-1 TRBV2 - - TGTGCCAGCACCGAGCGGGGCCTGAACACTGAAGCTTTCTTT CASTERGLNTEAFF
TRBJ1-2 TRBV5-6 - - TGTGCCAGCAAATCCGAACTGACAGGCGGGGGTGGCTACACCTTC CASKSELTGGGGYTF
TRBJ2-1 TRBV11-2 - - TGTGCCAGCAGATCCTGGGTCGACAATGAGCAGTTCTTC CASRSWVDNEQFF